The clone carrying this T cell receptor (beta chain) showed up just a few times. Its antigen remains unidentified. The data are from a study of beta chain features in type 1 diabetes. Study-level results: There was a possibility that cDNA sequencing over-represented cells with high TCR expression. Researchers reported that naive, central memory and Treg TCRB repertoires appeared more similar in patients than in healthy donors.

The V end was cut by 1 base, the J end by 0 bases, with 4 bases between. This CDR3 spans 14 amino acids. The germline gives CDR1 LGHNA, CDR2 YNFKEQ. Every isolated RNA sample was fully reverse transcribed, so sequencing captured expressed TCRB transcripts. There were around 3.5 million reads on average in the naive, central memory and regulatory T cell samples. Method: immunoSEQ multiplex PCR; TCRdb's copy keeps in-frame clones and lacks some. The data show 150,000 to 190,000 clones, around 10% seen once. The sequence was obtained from a man in his late teens or twenties in good health. Sequenced input: central memory CD4+ T cells from blood. This chain joins TRBV4-2 and TRBJ1-3; D ambiguous. The CDR3 spells CASSQAGSGNTIYF. The CDR3 DNA follows: TGTGCCAGCAGCCAAGCAGGCTCTGGAAACACCATATATTTT.